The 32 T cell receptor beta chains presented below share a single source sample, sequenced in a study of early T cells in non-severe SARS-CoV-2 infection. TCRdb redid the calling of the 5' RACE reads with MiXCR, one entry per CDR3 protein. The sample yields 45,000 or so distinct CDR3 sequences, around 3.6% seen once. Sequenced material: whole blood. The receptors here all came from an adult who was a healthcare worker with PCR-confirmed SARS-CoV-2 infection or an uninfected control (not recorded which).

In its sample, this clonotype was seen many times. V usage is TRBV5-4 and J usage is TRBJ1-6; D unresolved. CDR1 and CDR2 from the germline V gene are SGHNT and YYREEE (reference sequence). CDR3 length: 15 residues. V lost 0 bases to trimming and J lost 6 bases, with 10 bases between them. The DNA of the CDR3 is TGTGCCAGCAGCTTGGACAGAACGAGTAATTCACCCCTCCACTTT. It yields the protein CASSLDRTSNSPLHF. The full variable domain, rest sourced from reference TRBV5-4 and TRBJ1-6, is ETGVTQSPTHLIKTRGQQVTLRCSSQSGHNTVSWYQQALGQGPQFIFQYYREEENGRGNFPPRFSGLQFPNYSSELNVNALELDDSALYLCASSLDRTSNSPLHFGNGTRLTVT.

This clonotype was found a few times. Written as DNA, the CDR3 is TGTACCTCGACGAGACAGGGTTCCTACGAGCAGTACTTC. Translated: CTSTRQGSYEQYF. The rearrangement joins TRBV6-5 to TRBJ2-7; 7 bases map to TRBD1. There are 13 residues in the CDR3. Looked up from germline, CDR1 is MNHEY and CDR2 is SVGAGI.

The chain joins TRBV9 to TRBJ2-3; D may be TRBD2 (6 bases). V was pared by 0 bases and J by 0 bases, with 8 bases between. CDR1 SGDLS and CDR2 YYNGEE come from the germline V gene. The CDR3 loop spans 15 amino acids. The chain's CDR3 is CASSVGGLSTDTQYF. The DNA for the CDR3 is TGTGCCAGCAGCGTAGGGGGACTCAGCACAGATACGCAGTATTTT.

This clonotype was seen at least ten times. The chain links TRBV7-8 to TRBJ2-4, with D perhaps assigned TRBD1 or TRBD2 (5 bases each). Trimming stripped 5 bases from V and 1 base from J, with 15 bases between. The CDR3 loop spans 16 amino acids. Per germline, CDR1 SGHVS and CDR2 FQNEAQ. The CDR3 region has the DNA TGTGCCAGCAGCCCCCGGGACCTGACGGCCAAAAACATTCAGTACTTC. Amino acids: CASSPRDLTAKNIQYF.

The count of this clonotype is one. CDR3 sequence: CASSVASGRSGANVLTF. CDR3 sequence (DNA): TGTGCCAGCAGTGTCGCTAGCGGGAGATCTGGGGCCAACGTCCTGACTTTC. The gene calls are TRBV2 and TRBJ2-6, with 10 bases matching TRBD2. Trimming took 4 bases from V and 1 from J; bases not matched to a gene: 4. Germline V lookup: CDR1 SNHLY, CDR2 FYNNEI. The CDR3 loop spans 17 amino acids.

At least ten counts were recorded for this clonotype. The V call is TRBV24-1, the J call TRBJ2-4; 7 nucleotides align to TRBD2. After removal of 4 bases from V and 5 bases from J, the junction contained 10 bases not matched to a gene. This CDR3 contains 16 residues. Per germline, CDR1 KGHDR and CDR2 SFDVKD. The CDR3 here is CATSDGGWAGENIQYF. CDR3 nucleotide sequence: TGTGCCACCAGTGACGGGGGTTGGGCGGGAGAAAACATTCAGTACTTC.

The CDR3 here is CASSLPSSYTQYF. DNA for the CDR3: TGTGCCAGCAGCTTGCCCTCGAGCTATACGCAGTATTTT. The rearrangement uses TRBV11-2 and TRBJ2-3, with no clear D. CDR1 and CDR2 from the germline V gene are SGHAT and FQNNGV. The CDR3 length is 13 residues. V lost 3 bases and J lost 7, with 11 bases in between.

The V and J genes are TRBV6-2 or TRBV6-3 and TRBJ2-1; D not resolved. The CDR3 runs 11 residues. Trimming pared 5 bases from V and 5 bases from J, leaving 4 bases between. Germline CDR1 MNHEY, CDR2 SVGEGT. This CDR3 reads CASSGHNEQFF. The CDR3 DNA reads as TGTGCCAGCAGTGGGCACAATGAGCAGTTCTTC.

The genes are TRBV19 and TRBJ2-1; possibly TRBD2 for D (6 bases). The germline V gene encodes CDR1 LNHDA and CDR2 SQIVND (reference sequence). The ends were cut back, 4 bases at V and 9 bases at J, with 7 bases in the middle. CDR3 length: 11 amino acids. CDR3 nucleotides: TGTGCCAGTAGTACAGCGGGTGAGCAGTTCTTC. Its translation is CASSTAGEQFF.

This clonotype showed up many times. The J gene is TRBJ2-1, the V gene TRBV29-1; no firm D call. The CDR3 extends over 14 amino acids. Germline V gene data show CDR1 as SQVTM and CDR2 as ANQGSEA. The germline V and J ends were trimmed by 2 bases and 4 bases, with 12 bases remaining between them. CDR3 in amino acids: CSVEPPDNYNEQFF. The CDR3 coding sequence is TGCAGCGTTGAACCCCCCGACAATTACAATGAGCAGTTCTTC.

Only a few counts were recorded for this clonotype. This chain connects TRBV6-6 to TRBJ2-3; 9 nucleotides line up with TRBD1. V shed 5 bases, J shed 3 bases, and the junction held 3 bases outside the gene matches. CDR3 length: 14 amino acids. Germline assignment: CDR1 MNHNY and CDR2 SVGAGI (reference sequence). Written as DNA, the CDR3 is TGTGCCAGCAGTACCGGACAGGGGACAGATACGCAGTATTTT. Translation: CASSTGQGTDTQYF.

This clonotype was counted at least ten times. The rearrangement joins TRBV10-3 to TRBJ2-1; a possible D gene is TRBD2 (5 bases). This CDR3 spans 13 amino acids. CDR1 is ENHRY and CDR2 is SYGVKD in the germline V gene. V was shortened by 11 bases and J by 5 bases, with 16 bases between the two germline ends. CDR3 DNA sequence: TGTGCCGCGCATCCGGACTTAAACAATGAGCAGTTCTTC. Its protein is CAAHPDLNNEQFF.

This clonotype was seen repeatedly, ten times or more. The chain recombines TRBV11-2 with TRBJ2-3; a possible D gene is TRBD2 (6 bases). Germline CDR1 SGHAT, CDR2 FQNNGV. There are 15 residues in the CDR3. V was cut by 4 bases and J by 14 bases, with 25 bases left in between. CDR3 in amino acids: CASSSPGLAPIRTYF. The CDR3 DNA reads TGTGCCAGCAGCTCCCCGGGACTTGCCCCGATACGCACGTATTTT.

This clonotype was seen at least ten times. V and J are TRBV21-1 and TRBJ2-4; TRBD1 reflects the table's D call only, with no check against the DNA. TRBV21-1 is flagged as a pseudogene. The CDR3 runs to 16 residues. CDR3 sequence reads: CASRSGADRAKNIQYF. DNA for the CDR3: TGTGCCAGCAGATCCGGGGCAGATAGAGCCAAAAACATTCAGTACTTC.

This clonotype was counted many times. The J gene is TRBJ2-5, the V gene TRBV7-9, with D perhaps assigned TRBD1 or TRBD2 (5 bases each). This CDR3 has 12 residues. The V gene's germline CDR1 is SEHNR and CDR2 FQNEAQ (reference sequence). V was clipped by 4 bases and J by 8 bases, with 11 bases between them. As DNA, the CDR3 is TGTGCCAGCAGCTCCAGGGAGAAAACCCAGTACTTC. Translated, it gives CASSSREKTQYF.

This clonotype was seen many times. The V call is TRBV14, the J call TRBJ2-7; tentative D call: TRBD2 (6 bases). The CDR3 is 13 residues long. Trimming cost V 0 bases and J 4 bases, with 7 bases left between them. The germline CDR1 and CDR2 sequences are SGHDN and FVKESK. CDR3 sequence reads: CASSQEGGYEQYF. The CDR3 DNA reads TGTGCCAGCAGCCAAGAGGGGGGATACGAGCAGTACTTC.

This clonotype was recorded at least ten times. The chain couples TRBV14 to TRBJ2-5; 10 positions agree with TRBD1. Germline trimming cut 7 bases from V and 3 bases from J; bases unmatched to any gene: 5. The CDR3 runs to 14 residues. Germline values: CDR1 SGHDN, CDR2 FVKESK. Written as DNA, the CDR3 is TGTGCCAGCAACCGGGACAGGGGAGAAGAGACCCAGTACTTC. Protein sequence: CASNRDRGEETQYF.

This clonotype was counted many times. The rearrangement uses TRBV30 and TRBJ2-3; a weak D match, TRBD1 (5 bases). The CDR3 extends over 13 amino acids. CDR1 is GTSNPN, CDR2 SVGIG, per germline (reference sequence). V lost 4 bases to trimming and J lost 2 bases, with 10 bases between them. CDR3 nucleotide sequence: TGTGCCTGGACGCTGGGGCCCACAGATACGCAGTATTTT. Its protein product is CAWTLGPTDTQYF. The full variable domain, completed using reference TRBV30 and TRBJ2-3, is SQTIHQWPATLVQPVGSPLSLECTVEGTSNPNLYWYRQAAGRGLQLLFYSVGIGQISSEVPQNLSASRPQDRQFILSSKKLLLSDSGFYLCAWTLGPTDTQYFGPGTRLTVL.

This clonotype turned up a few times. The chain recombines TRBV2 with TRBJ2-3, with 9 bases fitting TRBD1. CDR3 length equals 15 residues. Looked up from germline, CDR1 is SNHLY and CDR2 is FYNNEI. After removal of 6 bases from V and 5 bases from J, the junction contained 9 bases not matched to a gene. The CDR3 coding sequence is TGTGCCAGCAGGGACAGGGGAACACTGGGAGATACGCAGTATTTT. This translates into CASRDRGTLGDTQYF.

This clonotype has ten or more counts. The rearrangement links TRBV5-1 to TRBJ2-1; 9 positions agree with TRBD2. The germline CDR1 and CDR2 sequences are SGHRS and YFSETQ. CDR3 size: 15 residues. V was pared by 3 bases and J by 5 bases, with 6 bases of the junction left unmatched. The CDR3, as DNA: TGCGCCAGCAGCTCTTCGAGCGGGGGGAACAATGAGCAGTTCTTC. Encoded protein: CASSSSSGGNNEQFF. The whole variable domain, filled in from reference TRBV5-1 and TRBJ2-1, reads KAGVTQTPRYLIKTRGQQVTLSCSPISGHRSVSWYQQTPGQGLQFLFEYFSETQRNKGNFPGRFSGRQFSNSRSEMNVSTLELGDSALYLCASSSSSGGNNEQFFGPGTRLTVL.

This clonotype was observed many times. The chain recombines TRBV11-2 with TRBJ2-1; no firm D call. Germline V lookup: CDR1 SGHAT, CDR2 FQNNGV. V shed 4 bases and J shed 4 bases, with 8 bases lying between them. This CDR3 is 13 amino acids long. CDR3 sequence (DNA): TGTGCCAGCAGCTACACCCGTTACAATGAGCAGTTCTTC. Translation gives CASSYTRYNEQFF.

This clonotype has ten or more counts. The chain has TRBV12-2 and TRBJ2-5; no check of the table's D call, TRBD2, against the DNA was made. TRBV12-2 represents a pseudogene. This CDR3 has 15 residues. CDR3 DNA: TGTGCAAGTCTCAGCGGGGGGGCCGACCAAGAGACCCAGTACTTC. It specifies CASLSGGADQETQYF.

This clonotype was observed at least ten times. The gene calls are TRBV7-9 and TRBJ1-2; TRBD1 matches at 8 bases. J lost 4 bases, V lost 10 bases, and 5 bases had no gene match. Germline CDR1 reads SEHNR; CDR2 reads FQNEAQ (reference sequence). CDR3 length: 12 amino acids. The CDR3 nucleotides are TGTGCCAACGACAGGGGCCCCTATGGCTACACCTTC. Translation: CANDRGPYGYTF.

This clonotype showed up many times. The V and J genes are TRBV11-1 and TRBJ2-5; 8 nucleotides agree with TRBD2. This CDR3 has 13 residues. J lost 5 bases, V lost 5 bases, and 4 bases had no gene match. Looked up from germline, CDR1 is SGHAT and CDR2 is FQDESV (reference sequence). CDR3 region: CASSPIAGETQYF. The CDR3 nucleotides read TGTGCCAGCAGCCCTATAGCGGGGGAGACCCAGTACTTC.

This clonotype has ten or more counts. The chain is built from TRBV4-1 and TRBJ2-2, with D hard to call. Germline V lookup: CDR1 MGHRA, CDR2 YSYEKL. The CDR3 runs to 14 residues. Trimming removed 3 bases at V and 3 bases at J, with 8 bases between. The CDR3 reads CASSHLEYTGELFF. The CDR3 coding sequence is TGCGCCAGCAGCCACTTAGAATACACCGGGGAGCTGTTTTTT.

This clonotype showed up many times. For the CDR3, the DNA is TGTGCCAGCAGTGAAGAGGGTAGGGGGCGGTTTGAGACCCAGTACTTC. Translated, it gives CASSEEGRGRFETQYF. V is TRBV6-1 and J is TRBJ2-5; 7 positions match TRBD1. The CDR3 is made up of 16 amino acids. In germline, CDR1 is MNHNS, CDR2 SASEGT. V was pared by 1 base and J by 5 bases, with 10 bases of the junction left unmatched.

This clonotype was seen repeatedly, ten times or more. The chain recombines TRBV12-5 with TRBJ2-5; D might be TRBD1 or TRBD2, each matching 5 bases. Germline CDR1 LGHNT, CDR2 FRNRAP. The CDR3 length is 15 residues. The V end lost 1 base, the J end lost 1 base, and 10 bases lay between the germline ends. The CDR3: CASGLAGTIQETQYF. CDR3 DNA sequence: TGTGCTAGTGGTTTGGCCGGGACGATCCAAGAGACCCAGTACTTC.

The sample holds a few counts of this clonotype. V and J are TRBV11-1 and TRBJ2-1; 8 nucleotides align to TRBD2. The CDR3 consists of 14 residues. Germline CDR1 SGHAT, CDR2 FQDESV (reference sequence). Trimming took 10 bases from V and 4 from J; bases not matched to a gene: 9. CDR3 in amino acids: CATEPAGAYNEQFF. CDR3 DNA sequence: TGTGCCACCGAGCCAGCGGGGGCATACAATGAGCAGTTCTTC.

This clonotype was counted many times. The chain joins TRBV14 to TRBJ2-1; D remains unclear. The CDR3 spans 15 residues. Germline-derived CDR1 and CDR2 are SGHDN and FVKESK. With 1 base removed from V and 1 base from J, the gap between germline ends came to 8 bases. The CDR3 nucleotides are TGTGCCAGCAGCCAAGTTCCGGGTTCCTACAATGAGCAGTTCTTC. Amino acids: CASSQVPGSYNEQFF.

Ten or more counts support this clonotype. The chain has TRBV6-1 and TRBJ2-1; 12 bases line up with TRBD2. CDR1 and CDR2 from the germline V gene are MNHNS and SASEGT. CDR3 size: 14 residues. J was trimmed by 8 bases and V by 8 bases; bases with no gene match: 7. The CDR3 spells CASRLAGVFHEQFF. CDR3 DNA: TGTGCCAGCCGACTAGCGGGAGTGTTTCATGAGCAGTTCTTC.

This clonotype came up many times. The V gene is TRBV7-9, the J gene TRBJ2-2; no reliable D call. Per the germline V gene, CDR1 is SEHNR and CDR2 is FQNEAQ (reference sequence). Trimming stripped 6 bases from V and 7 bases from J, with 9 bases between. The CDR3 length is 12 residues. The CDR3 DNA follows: TGTGCCAGCAGTGCACGCTTCGGGGAGCTGTTTTTT. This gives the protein CASSARFGELFF.

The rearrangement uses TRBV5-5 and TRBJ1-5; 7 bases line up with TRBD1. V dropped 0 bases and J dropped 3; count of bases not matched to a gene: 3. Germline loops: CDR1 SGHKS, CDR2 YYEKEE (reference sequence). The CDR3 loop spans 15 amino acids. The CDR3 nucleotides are TGTGCCAGCAGCTTGGGCAGGGGGAACAATCAGCCCCAGCATTTT. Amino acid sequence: CASSLGRGNNQPQHF.